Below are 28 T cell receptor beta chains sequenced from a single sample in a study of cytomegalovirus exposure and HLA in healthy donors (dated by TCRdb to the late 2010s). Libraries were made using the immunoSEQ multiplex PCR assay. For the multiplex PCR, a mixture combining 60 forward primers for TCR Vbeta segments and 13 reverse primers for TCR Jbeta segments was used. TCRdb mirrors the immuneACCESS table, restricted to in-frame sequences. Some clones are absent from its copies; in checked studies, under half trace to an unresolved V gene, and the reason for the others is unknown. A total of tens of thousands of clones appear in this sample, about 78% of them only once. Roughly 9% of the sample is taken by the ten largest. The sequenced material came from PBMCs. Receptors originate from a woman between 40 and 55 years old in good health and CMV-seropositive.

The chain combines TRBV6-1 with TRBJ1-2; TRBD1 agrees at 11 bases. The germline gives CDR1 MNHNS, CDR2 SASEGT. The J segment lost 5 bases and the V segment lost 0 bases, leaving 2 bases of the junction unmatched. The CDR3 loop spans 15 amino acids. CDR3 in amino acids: CASSEAGDRGYGYTF. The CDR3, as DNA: TGTGCCAGCAGTGAAGCGGGGGACAGGGGGTATGGCTACACCTTC.

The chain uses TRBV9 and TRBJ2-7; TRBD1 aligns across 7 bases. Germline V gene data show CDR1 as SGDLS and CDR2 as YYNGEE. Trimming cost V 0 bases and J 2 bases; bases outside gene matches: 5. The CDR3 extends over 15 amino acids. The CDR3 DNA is TGTGCCAGCAGCGTAGCCCCCGACAGGGCCTACGAGCAGTACTTC. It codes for CASSVAPDRAYEQYF.

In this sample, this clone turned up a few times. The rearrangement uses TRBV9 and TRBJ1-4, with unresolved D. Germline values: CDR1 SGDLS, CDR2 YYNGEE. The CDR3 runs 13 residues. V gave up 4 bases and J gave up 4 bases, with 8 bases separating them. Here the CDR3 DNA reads TGTGCCAGCAGCCCGAGGCTTAATGAAAAACTGTTTTTT. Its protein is CASSPRLNEKLFF.

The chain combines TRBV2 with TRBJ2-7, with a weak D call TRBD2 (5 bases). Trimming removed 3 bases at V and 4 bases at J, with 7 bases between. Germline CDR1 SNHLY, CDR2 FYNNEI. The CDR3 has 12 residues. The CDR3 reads CASSDSGYEQYF. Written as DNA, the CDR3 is TGTGCCAGCAGTGACTCGGGGTACGAGCAGTACTTC. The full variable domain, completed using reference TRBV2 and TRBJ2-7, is EPEVTQTPSHQVTQMGQEVILRCVPISNHLYFYWYRQILGQKVEFLVSFYNNEISEKSEIFDDQFSVERPDGSNFTLKIRSTKLEDSAMYFCASSDSGYEQYFGPGTRLTVT.

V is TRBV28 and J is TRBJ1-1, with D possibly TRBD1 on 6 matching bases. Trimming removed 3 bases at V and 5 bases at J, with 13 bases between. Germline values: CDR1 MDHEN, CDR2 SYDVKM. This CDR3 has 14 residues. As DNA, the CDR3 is TGTGCCAGCAGTTTGTCAGGGGTTAGGACTGAAGCTTTCTTT. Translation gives CASSLSGVRTEAFF. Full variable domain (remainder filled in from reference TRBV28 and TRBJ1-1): DVKVTQSSRYLVKRTGEKVFLECVQDMDHENMFWYRQDPGLGLRLIYFSYDVKMKEKGDIPEGYSVSREKKERFSLILESASTNQTSMYLCASSLSGVRTEAFFGQGTRLTVV.

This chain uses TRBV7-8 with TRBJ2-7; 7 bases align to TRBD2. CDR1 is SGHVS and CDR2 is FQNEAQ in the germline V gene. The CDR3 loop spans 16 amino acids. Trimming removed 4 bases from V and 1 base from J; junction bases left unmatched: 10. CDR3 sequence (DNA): TGTGCCAGCAGCTCCCAGGAGGCGGGGGTTTCCTACGAGCAGTACTTC. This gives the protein CASSSQEAGVSYEQYF. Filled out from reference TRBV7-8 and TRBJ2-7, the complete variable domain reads GAGVSQSPRYKVAKRGQDVALRCDPISGHVSLFWYQQALGQGPEFLTYFQNEAQLDKSGLPSDRFFAERPEGSVSTLKIQRTQQEDSAVYLCASSSQEAGVSYEQYFGPGTRLTVT.

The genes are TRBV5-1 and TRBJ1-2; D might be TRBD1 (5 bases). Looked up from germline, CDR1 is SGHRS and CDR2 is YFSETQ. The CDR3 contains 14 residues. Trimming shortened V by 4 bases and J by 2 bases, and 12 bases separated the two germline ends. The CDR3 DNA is TGCGCCAGCAGCGGGGGGACGCCAAACTATGGCTACACCTTC. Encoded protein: CASSGGTPNYGYTF.

The CDR3 DNA sequence: TGCGCCAGCAGCCAAGAGTCGGGGGGCCCGAACACCGGGGAGCTGTTTTTT. Translated, it gives CASSQESGGPNTGELFF. This chain joins TRBV4-1 and TRBJ2-2, with D possibly matching TRBD2 (7 bases). This CDR3 spans 17 amino acids. V shed 0 bases and J shed 0 bases, with 11 bases lying between them. From germline, CDR1 is MGHRA and CDR2 YSYEKL.

The CDR3 loop is CASSLGGQTYEQYF. The CDR3 bases are TGTGCCAGCAGCTTAGGGGGACAAACTTACGAGCAGTACTTC. The chain has TRBV7-2 and TRBJ2-7, with D tentatively TRBD1 (6 bases). V lost 1 base and J 4 bases, leaving 11 bases between the germline ends. In germline, CDR1 is SGHTA, CDR2 FQGNSA. This CDR3 has 14 amino acids.

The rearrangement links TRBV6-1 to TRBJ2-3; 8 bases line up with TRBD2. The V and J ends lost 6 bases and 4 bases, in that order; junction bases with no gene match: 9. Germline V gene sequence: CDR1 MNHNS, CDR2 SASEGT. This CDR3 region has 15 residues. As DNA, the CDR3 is TGTGCCAGCAGACGACTTCTAGCGGGCGCAGATACGCAGTATTTT. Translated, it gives CASRRLLAGADTQYF.

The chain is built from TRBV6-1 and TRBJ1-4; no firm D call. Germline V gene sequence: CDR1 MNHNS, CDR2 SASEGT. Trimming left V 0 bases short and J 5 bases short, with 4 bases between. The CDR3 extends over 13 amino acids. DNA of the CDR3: TGTGCCAGCAGTGAAGCGCGGAATGAAAAACTGTTTTTT. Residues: CASSEARNEKLFF.

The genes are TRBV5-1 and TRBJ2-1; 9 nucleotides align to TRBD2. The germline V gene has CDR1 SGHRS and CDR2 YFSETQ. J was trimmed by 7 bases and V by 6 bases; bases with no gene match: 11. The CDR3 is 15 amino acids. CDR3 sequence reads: CASIRTSAIGNEQFF. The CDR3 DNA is TGCGCCAGCATCCGGACTAGCGCTATTGGGAATGAGCAGTTCTTC.

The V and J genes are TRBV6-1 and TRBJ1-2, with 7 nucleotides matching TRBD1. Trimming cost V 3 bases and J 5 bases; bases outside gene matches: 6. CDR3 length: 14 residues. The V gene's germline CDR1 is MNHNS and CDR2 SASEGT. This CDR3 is CASSEGTAFYGYTF. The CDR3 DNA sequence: TGTGCCAGCAGTGAGGGGACAGCGTTTTATGGCTACACCTTC.

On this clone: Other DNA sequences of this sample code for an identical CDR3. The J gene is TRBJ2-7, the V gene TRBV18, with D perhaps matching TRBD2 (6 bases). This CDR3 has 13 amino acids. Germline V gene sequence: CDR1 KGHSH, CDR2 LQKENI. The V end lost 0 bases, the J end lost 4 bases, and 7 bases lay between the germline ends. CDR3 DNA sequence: TGTGCCAGCTCACCACCTGGGGGGTACGAGCAGTACTTC. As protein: CASSPPGGYEQYF. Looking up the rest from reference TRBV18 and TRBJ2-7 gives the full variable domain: NAGVMQNPRHLVRRRGQEARLRCSPMKGHSHVYWYRQLPEEGLKFMVYLQKENIIDESGMPKERFSAEFPKEGPSILRIQQVVRGDSAAYFCASSPPGGYEQYFGPGTRLTVT.

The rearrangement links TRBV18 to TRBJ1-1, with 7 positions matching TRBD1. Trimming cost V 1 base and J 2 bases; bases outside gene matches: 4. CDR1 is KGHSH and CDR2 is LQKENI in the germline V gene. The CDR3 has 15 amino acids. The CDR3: CASSPQTGANTEAFF. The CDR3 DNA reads TGTGCCAGCTCACCACAAACAGGGGCCAACACTGAAGCTTTCTTT. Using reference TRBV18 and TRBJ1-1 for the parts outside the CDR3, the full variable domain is NAGVMQNPRHLVRRRGQEARLRCSPMKGHSHVYWYRQLPEEGLKFMVYLQKENIIDESGMPKERFSAEFPKEGPSILRIQQVVRGDSAAYFCASSPQTGANTEAFFGQGTRLTVV.

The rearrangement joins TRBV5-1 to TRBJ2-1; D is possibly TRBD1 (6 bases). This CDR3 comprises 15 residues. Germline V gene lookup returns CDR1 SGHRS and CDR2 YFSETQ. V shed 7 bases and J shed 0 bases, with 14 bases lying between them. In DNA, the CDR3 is TGCGCCAGCGGAATTACAGGGAGCTCCTACAATGAGCAGTTCTTC. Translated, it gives CASGITGSSYNEQFF.

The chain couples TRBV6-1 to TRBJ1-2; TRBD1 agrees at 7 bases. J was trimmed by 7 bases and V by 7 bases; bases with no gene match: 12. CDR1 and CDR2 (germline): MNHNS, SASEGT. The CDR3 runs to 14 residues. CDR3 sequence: CASIKDRPLGGYTF. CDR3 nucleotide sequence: TGTGCCAGCATTAAGGACAGGCCCCTGGGTGGCTACACCTTC.

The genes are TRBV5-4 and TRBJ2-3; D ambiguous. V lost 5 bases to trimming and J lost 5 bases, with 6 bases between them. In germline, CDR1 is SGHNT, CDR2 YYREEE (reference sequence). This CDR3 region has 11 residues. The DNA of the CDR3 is TGTGCCAGCAGGTTATTAGATACGCAGTATTTT. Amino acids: CASRLLDTQYF.

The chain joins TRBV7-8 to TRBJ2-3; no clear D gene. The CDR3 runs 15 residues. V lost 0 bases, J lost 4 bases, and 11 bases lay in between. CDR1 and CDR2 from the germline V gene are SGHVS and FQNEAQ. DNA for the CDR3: TGTGCCAGCAGCTTAGCGCTAGGCGCCGCAGATACGCAGTATTTT. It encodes CASSLALGAADTQYF.

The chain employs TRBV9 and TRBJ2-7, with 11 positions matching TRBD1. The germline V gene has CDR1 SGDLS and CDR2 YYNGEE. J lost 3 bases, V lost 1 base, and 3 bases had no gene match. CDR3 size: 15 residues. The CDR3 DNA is TGTGCCAGCAGCGTATCCGGGACAGGGGGCTACGAGCAGTACTTC. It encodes CASSVSGTGGYEQYF.

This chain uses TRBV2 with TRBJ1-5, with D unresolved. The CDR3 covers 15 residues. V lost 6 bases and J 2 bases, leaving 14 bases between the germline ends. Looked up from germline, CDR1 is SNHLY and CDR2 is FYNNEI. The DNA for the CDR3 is TGTGCCAGCAGGAGTAACACGGCGGGCAATCAGCCCCAGCATTTT. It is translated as CASRSNTAGNQPQHF.

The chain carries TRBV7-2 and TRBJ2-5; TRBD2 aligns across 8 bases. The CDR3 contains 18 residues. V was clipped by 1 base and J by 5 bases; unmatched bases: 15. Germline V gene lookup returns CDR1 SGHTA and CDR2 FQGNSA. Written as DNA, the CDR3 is TGTGCCAGCAGCTTAGTCGGCTCGGGTGCGGGGGGCTTTGAGACCCAGTACTTC. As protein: CASSLVGSGAGGFETQYF.

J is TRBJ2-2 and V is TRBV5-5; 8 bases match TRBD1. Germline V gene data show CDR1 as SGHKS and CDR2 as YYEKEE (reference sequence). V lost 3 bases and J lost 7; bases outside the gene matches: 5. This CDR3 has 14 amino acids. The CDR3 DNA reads TGTGCCAGCAGCTGGGGAACAGGGGGCGGGGAGCTGTTTTTT. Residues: CASSWGTGGGELFF.

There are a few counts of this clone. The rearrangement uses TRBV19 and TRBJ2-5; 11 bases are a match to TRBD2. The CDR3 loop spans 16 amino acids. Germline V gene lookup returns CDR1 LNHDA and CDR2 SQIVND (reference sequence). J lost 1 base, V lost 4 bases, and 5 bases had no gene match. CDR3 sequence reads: CASSTLAGGPQETQYF. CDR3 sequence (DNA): TGTGCCAGTAGTACCCTAGCGGGGGGCCCCCAAGAGACCCAGTACTTC.

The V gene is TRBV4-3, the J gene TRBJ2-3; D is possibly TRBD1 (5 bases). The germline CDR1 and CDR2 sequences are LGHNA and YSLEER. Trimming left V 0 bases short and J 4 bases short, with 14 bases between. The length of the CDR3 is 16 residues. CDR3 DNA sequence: TGCGCCAGCAGCCAAGATCAAAATTGGGGCCCAGATACGCAGTATTTT. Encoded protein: CASSQDQNWGPDTQYF.

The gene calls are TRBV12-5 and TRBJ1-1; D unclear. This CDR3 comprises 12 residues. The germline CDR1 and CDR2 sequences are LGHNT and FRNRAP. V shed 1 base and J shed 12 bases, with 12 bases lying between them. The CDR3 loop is CASGLERSVTFF. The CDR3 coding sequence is TGTGCTAGTGGTTTGGAGAGGAGCGTAACTTTCTTT.

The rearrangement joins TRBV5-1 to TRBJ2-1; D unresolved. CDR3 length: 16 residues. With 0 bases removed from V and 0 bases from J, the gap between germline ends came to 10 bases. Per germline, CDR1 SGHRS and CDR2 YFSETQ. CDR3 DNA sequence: TGCGCCAGCAGCTTGGCCGCCCCCGGCTCCTACAATGAGCAGTTCTTC. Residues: CASSLAAPGSYNEQFF.

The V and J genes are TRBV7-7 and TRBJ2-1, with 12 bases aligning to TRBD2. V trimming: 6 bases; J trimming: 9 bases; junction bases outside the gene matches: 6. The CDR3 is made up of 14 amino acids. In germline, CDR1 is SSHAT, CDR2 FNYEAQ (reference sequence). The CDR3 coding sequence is TGTGCCAGCAGTTCTAGCGGGGGGGCCGGTGAGCAGTTCTTC. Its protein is CASSSSGGAGEQFF. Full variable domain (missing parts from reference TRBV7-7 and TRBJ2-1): GAGVSQSPRYKVTKRGQDVTLRCDPISSHATLYWYQQALGQGPEFLTYFNYEAQPDKSGLPSDRFSAERPEGSISTLTIQRTEQRDSAMYRCASSSSGGAGEQFFGPGTRLTVL.